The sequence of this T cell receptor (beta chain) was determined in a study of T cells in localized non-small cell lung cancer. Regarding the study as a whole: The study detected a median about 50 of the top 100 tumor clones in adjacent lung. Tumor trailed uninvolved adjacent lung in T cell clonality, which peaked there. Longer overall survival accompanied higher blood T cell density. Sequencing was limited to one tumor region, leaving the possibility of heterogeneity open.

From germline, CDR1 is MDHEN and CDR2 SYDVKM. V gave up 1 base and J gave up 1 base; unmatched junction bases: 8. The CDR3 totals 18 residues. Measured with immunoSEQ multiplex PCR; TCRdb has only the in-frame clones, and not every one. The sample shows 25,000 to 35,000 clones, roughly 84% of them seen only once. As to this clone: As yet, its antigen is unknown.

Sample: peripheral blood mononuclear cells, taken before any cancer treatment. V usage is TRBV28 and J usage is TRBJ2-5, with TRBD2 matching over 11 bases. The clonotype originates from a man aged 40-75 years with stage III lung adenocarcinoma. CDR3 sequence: CASSLSAAGTSGQETQYF. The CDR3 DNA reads TGTGCCAGCAGTTTATCCGCCGCCGGGACTAGCGGCCAAGAGACCCAGTACTTC.